The 26 T cell receptor beta chains in this list originate from one sample, sequenced in a study of cytomegalovirus exposure and HLA in healthy donors. The PCR contained 60 Vbeta and 13 Jbeta primers. Produced via immunoSEQ multiplex PCR; TCRdb's table is partial and in-frame only. There are about 180,000 clones in the sample; roughly 79% occur only once, and about 1.3% lies in the top ten. Sequenced material: PBMCs. The source is a man aged 25 to 40 in good health and CMV-seronegative.

The chain carries TRBV10-3 and TRBJ2-2, with TRBD2 as a possible D gene (6 bases). The ends were cut back, 4 bases at V and 2 bases at J, with 11 bases in the middle. From germline, CDR1 is ENHRY and CDR2 SYGVKD. This CDR3 has 15 amino acids. The CDR3 loop is CAISARDSNTGELFF. The DNA for the CDR3 is TGTGCCATCAGTGCCCGGGACTCCAACACCGGGGAGCTGTTTTTT.

The rearrangement joins TRBV10-2 to TRBJ2-2; D may be TRBD1 (6 bases). Per the germline V gene, CDR1 is WSHSY and CDR2 is SAAADI. Trimming cost V 6 bases and J 1 base, with 9 bases left between them. The CDR3 covers 14 residues. The CDR3 loop is CASRDRQNTGELFF. CDR3 DNA: TGCGCCAGCAGGGACAGACAGAACACCGGGGAGCTGTTTTTT.

The rearrangement joins TRBV27 to TRBJ1-2, with D possibly TRBD1 on 6 matching bases. In germline, CDR1 is MNHEY, CDR2 SMNVEV (reference sequence). The CDR3 extends over 12 amino acids. V lost 6 bases and J lost 6, with 11 bases in between. The CDR3 DNA is TGTGCCAGCAGGGGTGCAGGGGATGGCTACACCTTC. The encoded protein is CASRGAGDGYTF.

For the CDR3, the DNA is TGTGCCAGCAGCTTCTCTAGCGGGGGTTACAACTCCTACGAGCAGTACTTC. Protein: CASSFSSGGYNSYEQYF. The chain uses TRBV7-2 and TRBJ2-7; the match to TRBD2 covers 10 bases. CDR1 is SGHTA, CDR2 FQGNSA, per germline. CDR3 length equals 17 residues. V shed 3 bases, J shed 0 bases, and the junction held 8 bases outside the gene matches.

V gene TRBV18 combines with J gene TRBJ1-5; D is unresolved. From germline, CDR1 is KGHSH and CDR2 LQKENI. The CDR3 spans 14 residues. V lost 3 bases and J 2 bases, leaving 8 bases between the germline ends. The CDR3, as DNA: TGTGCCAGCTCACCCCAGAACCGCAATCAGCCCCAGCATTTT. It encodes CASSPQNRNQPQHF.

The CDR3 here is CASSLSTSGGPQETQYF. In nucleotides, the CDR3 is TGTGCCAGCAGTTTATCGACTAGCGGGGGGCCCCAAGAGACCCAGTACTTC. The V call is TRBV27, the J call TRBJ2-5; 13 positions match TRBD2. There are 17 residues in the CDR3. Trimming removed 0 bases from V and 1 base from J; junction bases left unmatched: 2. Per the germline V gene, CDR1 is MNHEY and CDR2 is SMNVEV (reference sequence).

In its sample, this clone was seen once. This chain links TRBV30 with TRBJ2-7; D call uncertain. V was pared by 3 bases and J by 0 bases, with 12 bases between. Germline-derived CDR1 and CDR2 are GTSNPN and SVGIG (reference sequence). This CDR3 contains 14 residues. The CDR3 DNA sequence: TGTGCCTGGAGAGGTAATAGCATCTCCTACGAGCAGTACTTC. Encoded protein: CAWRGNSISYEQYF.

V usage is TRBV5-1 and J usage is TRBJ2-5; 8 positions match TRBD2. The CDR3 has 14 amino acids. Trimming removed 1 base from V and 4 bases from J; junction bases left unmatched: 3. Germline assignment: CDR1 SGHRS and CDR2 YFSETQ. The CDR3 DNA reads as TGCGCCAGCAGCTTGCTTGCGGGAGGAGAGACCCAGTACTTC. It yields the protein CASSLLAGGETQYF.

The chain couples TRBV4-1 to TRBJ2-2; 9 bases fit TRBD1. This CDR3 is 16 amino acids long. The J segment lost 0 bases and the V segment lost 6 bases, leaving 5 bases of the junction unmatched. Germline V gene data show CDR1 as MGHRA and CDR2 as YSYEKL. As DNA, the CDR3 is TGCGCCAGCAGACGAGGACAGGGGACGAACACCGGGGAGCTGTTTTTT. Translating it yields CASRRGQGTNTGELFF.

The CDR3 DNA is TGTGCCTGGAGTGTAAACGGCAGGAAGACCCAGTACTTC. It translates to CAWSVNGRKTQYF. The gene calls are TRBV30 and TRBJ2-5; D not certain. Trimming shortened V by 0 bases and J by 6 bases, and 11 bases separated the two germline ends. The CDR3 is made up of 13 amino acids. CDR1 is GTSNPN, CDR2 SVGIG, per germline (reference sequence).

In DNA, the CDR3 is TGTGCCAGCAGTTCGCCAGCGAGTCTCCGCTACGAGCAGTACTTC. This gives the protein CASSSPASLRYEQYF. This chain connects TRBV6-5 to TRBJ2-7, with D uncertain. Germline lookup yields CDR1 MNHEY and CDR2 SVGAGI. Trimming removed 4 bases at V and 3 bases at J, with 16 bases between. The CDR3 covers 15 residues.

The chain has TRBV12-5 and TRBJ1-1; maybe TRBD1 (6 bases). The CDR3 runs 15 residues. Germline CDR1 reads LGHNT; CDR2 reads FRNRAP. Trimming took off 4 bases at V and 5 bases at J, with 17 bases between the two ends. The CDR3 loop is CASGWGPGAETEAFF. CDR3 coding DNA: TGTGCTAGTGGTTGGGGCCCAGGGGCTGAAACTGAAGCTTTCTTT.

The chain combines TRBV7-2 with TRBJ2-1, with 9 nucleotides matching TRBD2. This CDR3 has 15 residues. Unmatched junction bases numbered 2, after V lost 1 base and J lost 4 bases. CDR1 is SGHTA and CDR2 is FQGNSA in the germline V gene. CDR3 in DNA: TGTGCCAGCAGCTTAGTCGCGGGAGGGTACAATGAGCAGTTCTTC. It specifies CASSLVAGGYNEQFF.

The J gene is TRBJ2-7, the V gene TRBV30; 7 bases fit TRBD2. Germline-derived CDR1 and CDR2 are GTSNPN and SVGIG (reference sequence). The CDR3 has 15 amino acids. The J segment lost 6 bases and the V segment lost 8 bases, leaving 19 bases of the junction unmatched. The CDR3 sequence: CALDPTTWTGGEQYF. The CDR3 DNA reads as TGTGCCCTGGACCCGACGACCTGGACGGGGGGCGAGCAGTACTTC.

The chain employs TRBV30 and TRBJ2-5; D remains unclear. Trimming stripped 1 base from V and 3 bases from J, with 9 bases between. Germline V gene lookup returns CDR1 GTSNPN and CDR2 SVGIG (reference sequence). The CDR3 contains 13 residues. In DNA, the CDR3 is TGTGCCTGGAGTGAACAGCCGAAAGAGACCCAGTACTTC. Translating it yields CAWSEQPKETQYF.

The V call is TRBV10-3, the J call TRBJ2-2; 8 nucleotides line up with TRBD2. Trimming at V came to 5 bases and at J to 3 bases, leaving 14 bases not matched to a gene. From germline, CDR1 is ENHRY and CDR2 SYGVKD. This CDR3 has 18 amino acids. This CDR3 is CAISRGGQGDYDTGELFF. The CDR3 coding sequence is TGTGCCATCAGTCGGGGGGGCCAAGGGGATTACGACACCGGGGAGCTGTTTTTT.

The chain has TRBV27 and TRBJ2-3; the D gene is possibly TRBD1 (5 bases). This CDR3 region has 12 residues. V was trimmed by 6 bases and J by 5 bases, leaving 9 bases between them. The germline V gene has CDR1 MNHEY and CDR2 SMNVEV (reference sequence). The CDR3: CASRGREDTQYF. CDR3 coding DNA: TGTGCCAGCAGGGGGCGAGAAGATACGCAGTATTTT.

The chain recombines TRBV6-9 with TRBJ2-1, with D uncertain. V shed 5 bases and J shed 6 bases, with 11 bases lying between them. Germline CDR1 reads MNHGY; CDR2 reads SVAAGI. The CDR3 totals 13 residues. The DNA for the CDR3 is TGTGCCAGCAGTCCGCCCTCACTCAATGAGCAGTTCTTC. Amino acids: CASSPPSLNEQFF.

The rearrangement links TRBV6-1 to TRBJ2-7, with 8 bases identical to TRBD1. This CDR3 has 14 residues. CDR1 and CDR2 (germline): MNHNS, SASEGT. The J segment lost 2 bases and the V segment lost 5 bases, leaving 5 bases of the junction unmatched. CDR3 nucleotides: TGTGCCAGCAGTCCCGGGACAGGCCCCTACGAGCAGTACTTC. It translates to CASSPGTGPYEQYF.

J is TRBJ1-1 and V is TRBV11-2; 7 positions agree with TRBD1. The junction had 12 bases not matched to a gene; V was cut back by 1 base and J by 1 base. CDR1 and CDR2 from the germline V gene are SGHAT and FQNNGV. The CDR3 is 18 residues long. The CDR3 bases are TGTGCCAGCAGCTTAGTAGGTACGGGACAGACGAGGAACACTGAAGCTTTCTTT. Its protein is CASSLVGTGQTRNTEAFF.

The chain combines TRBV6-5 with TRBJ2-5; a weak D match, TRBD1 (5 bases). Trimming removed 2 bases from V and 3 bases from J, with 13 bases in between. Germline CDR1 is MNHEY and CDR2 is SVGAGI. The length of the CDR3 is 15 residues. CDR3 in amino acids: CASSYNPGQKETQYF. The CDR3 region has the DNA TGTGCCAGCAGTTACAACCCAGGGCAAAAAGAGACCCAGTACTTC.

The chain combines TRBV30 with TRBJ2-7; D is perhaps TRBD1 (6 bases). CDR1 is GTSNPN and CDR2 is SVGIG in the germline V gene (reference sequence). Trimming took 5 bases from V and 4 from J, leaving 18 bases between them. The CDR3 sequence is 14 residues long. The CDR3 region is CAWGDRPGEYEQYF. CDR3 bases: TGTGCCTGGGGCGACAGGCCAGGGGAGTACGAGCAGTACTTC.

To note about this clone: The junction departs from the called germline gene at one end, perhaps through a read error. V is TRBV7-9 and J is TRBJ2-3; TRBD2 agrees at 8 bases. CDR1 SEHNR and CDR2 FQNEAQ come from the germline V gene (reference sequence). CDR3 length equals 13 residues. The chain's CDR3 is CASSWGILAVARF. CDR3 nucleotide sequence: TGTGCCAGCAGCTGGGGGATACTAGCGGTCGCGCGTTTT.

The rearrangement links TRBV4-2 to TRBJ1-2, with 9 bases lining up with TRBD1. The CDR3 spans 15 residues. Germline-derived CDR1 and CDR2 are LGHNA and YNFKEQ. J was trimmed by 8 bases and V by 0 bases; bases with no gene match: 7. The CDR3 DNA reads as TGTGCCAGCAGCCAAGAAGCCGGGACAGGGTGGGGCTACACCTTC. Residues: CASSQEAGTGWGYTF.

The chain has TRBV19 and TRBJ1-5; D is perhaps TRBD1 (5 bases). CDR1 and CDR2 from the germline V gene are LNHDA and SQIVND (reference sequence). CDR3 length equals 16 residues. V was clipped by 3 bases and J by 1 base, with 13 bases between them. Written as DNA, the CDR3 is TGTGCCAGTAGTATGGTTGGGGGGAAGAGCAATCAGCCCCAGCATTTT. Its protein is CASSMVGGKSNQPQHF.

The V call is TRBV9, the J call TRBJ2-2; the D gene is possibly TRBD2 (6 bases). The CDR3 length is 15 residues. Germline V gene lookup returns CDR1 SGDLS and CDR2 YYNGEE. V lost 0 bases and J 5 bases, leaving 11 bases between the germline ends. This CDR3 is CASSVASGVTGELFF. The CDR3 bases are TGTGCCAGCAGCGTAGCATCGGGGGTGACCGGGGAGCTGTTTTTT. Using reference TRBV9 and TRBJ2-2 for the parts outside the CDR3, the full variable domain is DSGVTQTPKHLITATGQRVTLRCSPRSGDLSVYWYQQSLDQGLQFLIQYYNGEERAKGNILERFSAQQFPDLHSELNLSSLELGDSALYFCASSVASGVTGELFFGEGSRLTVL.